One and the same sample provided the 27 T cell receptor beta chains below, sequenced in a study of tumor-infiltrating T cells and Merkel cell polyomavirus. The wider study: The T cells studied were KLL-specific CD8+ cells against Merkel polyomavirus.

Produced via immunoSEQ multiplex PCR; TCRdb's table is partial and in-frame only. There are more than 2,500 clones in the sample; roughly 86% occur only once, and around 8.3% lies in the top ten. Every patient's tumor was robustly positive for Merkel cell polyomavirus Large T antigen on immunohistochemistry. The specimen was tumor tissue. The receptors stem from a man in his fifties or sixties with Merkel cell carcinoma.

This rearrangement joins TRBV6-6 to TRBJ1-1, with D maybe TRBD1 (5 bases). From germline, CDR1 is MNHNY and CDR2 SVGAGI (reference sequence). The CDR3 loop spans 11 amino acids. Trimming left V 2 bases short and J 9 bases short, with 7 bases between. CDR3 amino acids: CASSYAGKAFF. DNA for the CDR3: TGTGCCAGCAGTTACGCAGGGAAAGCTTTCTTT.

This rearrangement joins TRBV6-4 to TRBJ1-5, with D maybe TRBD1 (6 bases). The CDR3 sequence is 13 residues long. Per the germline V gene, CDR1 is MRHNA and CDR2 is SNTAGT. V was cut by 4 bases and J by 4 bases, with 8 bases left in between. CDR3 DNA: TGTGCCAGCAGTGGACAGGCTAATCAGCCCCAGCATTTT. Its translation: CASSGQANQPQHF.

The rearrangement uses TRBV27 and TRBJ1-2; D perhaps matches TRBD1 (5 bases). Per the germline V gene, CDR1 is MNHEY and CDR2 is SMNVEV (reference sequence). Trimming stripped 2 bases from V and 5 bases from J, with 9 bases between. The CDR3 has 13 residues. CDR3 sequence reads: CASSLERGYGYTF. DNA of the CDR3: TGTGCCAGCAGTTTAGAGCGGGGGTATGGCTACACCTTC.

The V and J genes are TRBV5-5 and TRBJ2-6; D gene uncertain. CDR1 and CDR2 from the germline V gene are SGHKS and YYEKEE (reference sequence). Between the trimmed V and J ends, which lost 3 bases and 4 bases, there was a span of 11 bases. The CDR3 has 15 amino acids. The CDR3 is CASSSGLLGANVLTF. CDR3 in DNA: TGTGCCAGCAGCTCAGGTCTTCTCGGGGCCAACGTCCTGACTTTC.

The chain combines TRBV27 with TRBJ1-1, with D perhaps TRBD1 (6 bases). Germline CDR1 and CDR2: MNHEY and SMNVEV (reference sequence). Trimming took off 4 bases at V and 1 base at J, with 22 bases between the two ends. The length of the CDR3 is 18 residues. The CDR3 protein is CASSCWVTGSEGNTEAFF. The CDR3 DNA sequence: TGTGCCAGCAGTTGTTGGGTAACAGGGTCAGAGGGGAACACTGAAGCTTTCTTT.

This clone ranks as large. The same CDR3 can be traced to other DNA sequences in this sample. The chain uses TRBV6-5 and TRBJ1-2, with 8 bases matching TRBD1. The CDR3 is made up of 15 amino acids. Trimming took 2 bases from V and 3 from J; bases not matched to a gene: 5. Looked up from germline, CDR1 is MNHEY and CDR2 is SVGAGI. CDR3 in amino acids: CASSYRTGRDYGYTF. The CDR3, as DNA: TGTGCCAGCAGTTACCGGACAGGGCGAGACTATGGCTACACCTTC.

This clone is a singleton in its sample. The genes are TRBV7-6 and TRBJ2-7, with D tentatively TRBD2 (5 bases). Germline CDR1 SGHVS, CDR2 FNYEAQ. This CDR3 is 13 amino acids long. V lost 1 base and J lost 6, with 10 bases in between. The chain's CDR3 is CASSLGGGSEQYF. Here the CDR3 DNA reads TGTGCCAGCAGCTTAGGAGGAGGTTCCGAGCAGTACTTC.

This clone was seen a single time. CDR3 region: CASSPSPHNEQFF. CDR3 nucleotides: TGTGCCAGCAGCCCGAGTCCTCACAATGAGCAGTTCTTC. This rearrangement joins TRBV14 to TRBJ2-1; D gene ambiguous. V dropped 4 bases and J dropped 5 bases, with 9 bases sitting between them. The CDR3 extends over 13 amino acids. Germline V CDR1 and CDR2: SGHDN, FVKESK.

The rearrangement uses TRBV6-5 and TRBJ2-2; 10 positions match TRBD1. Germline CDR1 is MNHEY and CDR2 is SVGAGI. The CDR3 length is 15 residues. V was pared by 6 bases and J by 4 bases, with 5 bases of the junction left unmatched. The CDR3, as DNA: TGTGCCAGCAGCACGACAGGGGGCGGCACCGGGGAGCTGTTTTTT. Protein: CASSTTGGGTGELFF.

The J gene is TRBJ2-1, the V gene TRBV7-2, with unresolved D. The V and J ends lost 6 bases and 8 bases respectively, with 8 bases between them. CDR1 is SGHTA and CDR2 is FQGNSA in the germline V gene. The CDR3 has 11 residues. CDR3 DNA sequence: TGTGCCAGCAGGGGCATGGATGAGCAGTTCTTC. Its protein is CASRGMDEQFF. Based on the CDR3 plus reference TRBV7-2 and TRBJ2-1, the full variable domain is GAGVSQSPSNKVTEKGKDVELRCDPISGHTALYWYRQSLGQGLEFLIYFQGNSAPDKSGLPSDRFSAERTGGSVSTLTIQRTQQEDSAVYLCASRGMDEQFFGPGTRLTVL.

The J gene is TRBJ2-5, the V gene TRBV11-2; 10 positions agree with TRBD2. Trimming removed 2 bases from V and 4 bases from J; junction bases left unmatched: 7. The CDR3 consists of 16 residues. CDR1 and CDR2 from the germline V gene are SGHAT and FQNNGV. CDR3 nucleotide sequence: TGTGCCAGCAGCTTACGGCTAGCGGGGGATCGAGAGACCCAGTACTTC. It codes for CASSLRLAGDRETQYF.

The rearrangement links TRBV6-5 to TRBJ1-2; 9 bases align to TRBD1. CDR3 length: 15 residues. Losses at the gene ends were 5 bases for V and 5 bases for J; bases not matched to a gene: 9. The germline V gene has CDR1 MNHEY and CDR2 SVGAGI. DNA for the CDR3: TGTGCCAGCAGTCAGACCGGACAGGGGTTGTATGGCTACACCTTC. Amino acids: CASSQTGQGLYGYTF.

This clone was detected a few times. The V gene is TRBV6-5, the J gene TRBJ1-2; the match to TRBD1 covers 7 bases. With V trimmed by 5 bases and J by 2 bases, 8 bases remained unmatched. The CDR3 has 15 amino acids. Germline CDR1 and CDR2: MNHEY and SVGAGI. The CDR3 spells CASSPRTGRNYGYTF. CDR3 DNA: TGTGCCAGCAGTCCCAGGACAGGCCGCAACTATGGCTACACCTTC.

The genes are TRBV4-2 and TRBJ2-3; D is perhaps TRBD2 (5 bases). V lost 4 bases and J lost 6, with 14 bases in between. This CDR3 has 14 amino acids. The germline CDR1 and CDR2 sequences are LGHNA and YNFKEQ. CDR3 in amino acids: CASSRAPTGDTQYF. DNA for the CDR3: TGTGCCAGCAGCCGGGCCCCAACGGGGGATACGCAGTATTTT.

In this sample, this clone turned up a few times. This chain uses TRBV14 with TRBJ1-1; TRBD1 might be the D (6 bases). CDR1 and CDR2 (germline): SGHDN, FVKESK. The CDR3 covers 11 residues. Trimming left V 4 bases short and J 12 bases short, with 12 bases between. CDR3 residues: CASSLGGLTFF. CDR3 bases: TGTGCCAGCAGCCTAGGGGGACTAACTTTCTTT.

V and J are TRBV6-5 and TRBJ1-6, with D perhaps matching TRBD1 (6 bases). The V end was cut by 2 bases, the J end by 9 bases, with 11 bases between. CDR3 length: 14 residues. Germline-derived CDR1 and CDR2 are MNHEY and SVGAGI. CDR3 coding DNA: TGTGCCAGCAGTTACACCGGACAGAGTTCACCCCTCCACTTT. Its protein is CASSYTGQSSPLHF.

This sequence joins TRBV7-7 and TRBJ1-5; 12 nucleotides line up with TRBD1. In germline, CDR1 is SSHAT, CDR2 FNYEAQ (reference sequence). The CDR3 is made up of 18 amino acids. The V segment lost 3 bases and the J segment 7 bases; nucleotides outside the gene matches: 13. CDR3 region: CASSFKGWDRGRRQPQHF. The CDR3 region has the DNA TGTGCCAGCAGCTTTAAAGGTTGGGACAGGGGGCGCCGGCAGCCCCAGCATTTT.

The chain couples TRBV19 to TRBJ1-3; D gene uncertain. Germline V gene lookup returns CDR1 LNHDA and CDR2 SQIVND (reference sequence). The V end lost 7 bases, the J end lost 12 bases, and 22 bases lay between the germline ends. The CDR3 covers 14 residues. The CDR3 protein is CASITSGPRAVIYF. The CDR3 DNA is TGTGCCAGTATAACCTCTGGTCCGAGGGCAGTCATATATTTT.

Comments on this clone: This sample includes further DNA sequences coding for the same CDR3. The J gene is TRBJ1-6, the V gene TRBV28, with TRBD1 as a possible D gene (5 bases). This CDR3 is 14 amino acids long. Germline loops: CDR1 MDHEN, CDR2 SYDVKM. The V and J ends lost 8 bases and 13 bases respectively, with 21 bases between them. CDR3 protein: CASVGGWGSSPLHF. In DNA, the CDR3 is TGTGCCAGCGTCGGGGGTTGGGGATCTTCGCCCCTCCACTTT.

V usage is TRBV14 and J usage is TRBJ2-3, with 8 bases lining up with TRBD2. Germline lookup yields CDR1 SGHDN and CDR2 FVKESK. The trim removed 4 bases at V and 2 bases at J, leaving 11 bases unmatched. The CDR3 has 17 residues. CDR3 loop: CASSPLRSGGTTDTQYF. In DNA, the CDR3 is TGTGCCAGCAGCCCCTTGAGGAGCGGGGGAACCACAGATACGCAGTATTTT.

The rearrangement joins TRBV29-1 to TRBJ1-2; a weak D match, TRBD1 (5 bases). With 8 bases removed from V and 4 bases from J, the gap between germline ends came to 14 bases. This CDR3 is 12 amino acids long. Germline CDR1 and CDR2: SQVTM and ANQGSEA. CDR3 nucleotides: TGCAGCTCCGGGGGGTCCTTCTATGGCTACACCTTC. It encodes CSSGGSFYGYTF.

V is TRBV5-5 and J is TRBJ1-3; no firm D call. CDR3 length: 15 residues. The ends were cut back, 4 bases at V and 1 base at J, with 12 bases in the middle. Germline values: CDR1 SGHKS, CDR2 YYEKEE (reference sequence). This chain's CDR3 is CASSRAAGSGNTIYF. Here the CDR3 DNA reads TGTGCCAGCAGCCGCGCGGCGGGATCTGGAAACACCATATATTTT.

The chain has TRBV5-1 and TRBJ1-1; D ambiguous. The CDR3 is 14 residues long. V was trimmed by 2 bases and J by 4 bases, leaving 12 bases between them. CDR1 is SGHRS and CDR2 is YFSETQ in the germline V gene. The CDR3 bases are TGCGCCAGCAGCTTTAGTGGTGTCGGCACTGAAGCTTTCTTT. Protein sequence: CASSFSGVGTEAFF. The complete variable domain, with remaining parts taken from reference TRBV5-1 and TRBJ1-1, reads KAGVTQTPRYLIKTRGQQVTLSCSPISGHRSVSWYQQTPGQGLQFLFEYFSETQRNKGNFPGRFSGRQFSNSRSEMNVSTLELGDSALYLCASSFSGVGTEAFFGQGTRLTVV.

This clone has only a few counts. The genes are TRBV6-5 and TRBJ2-2, with D perhaps matching TRBD2 (5 bases). Germline V gene data show CDR1 as MNHEY and CDR2 as SVGAGI. The CDR3 has 15 residues. V was cut by 1 base and J by 5 bases, with 11 bases left in between. For the CDR3, the DNA is TGTGCCAGCAGTTACTTTGTCACGGGGACCGGGGAGCTGTTTTTT. Its translation is CASSYFVTGTGELFF.

In its sample, this clone was seen once. V usage is TRBV27 and J usage is TRBJ1-5; TRBD1 matches 7 bases. Unmatched junction bases numbered 11, after V lost 6 bases and J lost 0 bases. The CDR3 runs 17 residues. CDR1 is MNHEY, CDR2 SMNVEV, per germline (reference sequence). CDR3 in DNA: TGTGCCAGCAGCCCCGCCCGGGACAGCTATAGCAATCAGCCCCAGCATTTT. Encoded protein: CASSPARDSYSNQPQHF.

The rearrangement uses TRBV2 and TRBJ2-1, with 7 bases fitting TRBD1. CDR3 length: 12 residues. With 6 bases clipped from V and 9 bases from J, the junction kept 5 bases outside the gene matches. Germline V gene lookup returns CDR1 SNHLY and CDR2 FYNNEI. The CDR3 loop reads CASSEQGLEQFF. The CDR3 bases are TGTGCCAGCAGCGAACAGGGGCTTGAGCAGTTCTTC.

This chain links TRBV6-1 with TRBJ1-1; D gene unclear. The germline CDR1 and CDR2 sequences are MNHNS and SASEGT. Trimming pared 7 bases from V and 1 base from J, leaving 13 bases between. The CDR3 is made up of 14 amino acids. The CDR3 region has the DNA TGTGCCAGCACCCCGCACGAGGGGAACACTGAAGCTTTCTTT. Its protein is CASTPHEGNTEAFF.